The clone carrying this T cell receptor beta chain was counted a few times. Its specificity is unknown. CDR1 and CDR2 from the germline V gene are GTSNPN and SVGIG (reference sequence). Trimming cost V 5 bases and J 1 base, with 11 bases left between them. This CDR3 spans 13 amino acids. Using immunoSEQ multiplex PCR, the repertoire was profiled, and TCRdb retains in-frame clones only, with some absent. Of over 1,000 clones in the sample, approximately 32% are singletons; the top ten hold 9.5% to 15%. This sample is drawn from a study of T cells in localized non-small cell lung cancer. Findings and caveats of the study: Without multi-region sequencing, intratumor heterogeneity could not be excluded. For the top 100 tumor clones, a median approximately 50 also appeared in adjacent lung. Uninvolved adjacent lung had higher T cell clonality than tumor and all other tissues. The study linked higher blood T cell density to longer overall survival.

The J gene is TRBJ1-2, the V gene TRBV30; D is undetermined. The sequences come from normal lung tissue next to the tumor, collected before any cancer treatment. The receptor's source is a male donor at least 60 years old with stage I squamous cell lung carcinoma. CDR3 coding DNA: TGTGCCTGGCAACTCGGGGATAACTATGGCTACACCTTC. Translation gives CAWQLGDNYGYTF.